The clone carrying this T cell receptor (beta chain) was recorded a few times. Its antigen is unidentified. Then a second PCR, running about 7 to 11 cycles, was carried out with a sample-barcoded 5' primer and a J-beta primer mix. Every cDNA was tagged by a template-switch adaptor with 12 random nucleotides. One entry per CDR3 protein, called by TCRdb with MiXCR from the 5' RACE reads. The top ten hold about 2.1% of the sample, which has over 1.5 million distinct CDR3 sequences, around half seen once. The data derive from a study of blood T cells in healthy people across ages. Study-wide results and limits: Investigators treated diversity estimates from one million T cells as underestimates.

Total RNA amounts of at least 6 micrograms were extracted per sample. Germline assignment: CDR1 SGHTA and CDR2 FQGNSA. This CDR3 has 13 amino acids. V was clipped by 5 bases and J by 9 bases, with 14 bases between them. The J gene is TRBJ2-1, the V gene TRBV7-2; TRBD1 or TRBD2 may be the D gene (5 bases each). Sequencing input: blood. The clonotype originates from a woman in her forties in good health. CDR3 coding DNA: TGTGCCAGCAGCCGAACAGGACTCGGTGAGCAGTTCTTC. Its translation: CASSRTGLGEQFF.